Below, 28 T cell receptor beta chains from the same sample are listed, as sequenced in a study of identical twins. One entry per CDR3 protein results from TCRdb running MiXCR on the 5' RACE reads. In the table there are 350,000 to 600,000 distinct CDR3 sequences, 12% to 15% of which are singletons. These same data were also listed under a study on yellow fever vaccine responses in identical twins.

Sequencing was done on a sample of CD4+ T cells sorted from blood. These receptors originate from a woman aged 18-29 years in good health.

CDR3 bases: TGTGCCAGCAGCTTATTTGGGGGCTTGTCCGGGGAGCTGTTTTTT. Amino acids: CASSLFGGLSGELFF. The chain carries TRBV7-9 and TRBJ2-2; maybe TRBD1 (6 bases). The CDR3 consists of 15 residues. V was shortened by 2 bases and J by 6 bases, with 13 bases between the two germline ends. Germline CDR1 is SEHNR and CDR2 is FQNEAQ (reference sequence).

V usage is TRBV2 and J usage is TRBJ1-1; D gene uncertain. CDR1 and CDR2 (germline): SNHLY, FYNNEI. V was clipped by 8 bases and J by 0 bases, with 10 bases between them. The CDR3 runs 13 residues. This chain's CDR3 is CASGLTVNTEAFF. CDR3 DNA: TGTGCCAGCGGGTTGACGGTGAACACTGAAGCTTTCTTT. The full variable domain, rest sourced from reference TRBV2 and TRBJ1-1, is EPEVTQTPSHQVTQMGQEVILRCVPISNHLYFYWYRQILGQKVEFLVSFYNNEISEKSEIFDDQFSVERPDGSNFTLKIRSTKLEDSAMYFCASGLTVNTEAFFGQGTRLTVV.

There are a few counts of this clonotype. The gene calls are TRBV18 and TRBJ2-3; 10 bases agree with TRBD1. V dropped 2 bases and J dropped 6; count of bases not matched to a gene: 5. The CDR3 sequence is 15 residues long. Germline CDR1 KGHSH, CDR2 LQKENI. CDR3 loop: CASSPGDRGLDTQYF. DNA for the CDR3: TGTGCCAGCTCACCAGGGGACAGGGGTCTGGATACGCAGTATTTT.

CDR3 bases: TGTGCCAGCAGCGCCCTACTAGCGGGAGTCCACAATGAGCAGTTCTTC. Protein product: CASSALLAGVHNEQFF. The rearrangement uses TRBV9 and TRBJ2-1; 11 nucleotides match TRBD2. With V trimmed by 3 bases and J by 5 bases, 7 bases remained unmatched. The CDR3 sequence is 16 residues long. Germline V gene data show CDR1 as SGDLS and CDR2 as YYNGEE.

As regards this clonotype: Compared with germline, one end of the junction differs, possibly owing to a read error. This rearrangement joins TRBV27 to TRBJ2-7; 9 bases agree with TRBD1. Germline V gene data show CDR1 as MNHEY and CDR2 as SMNVEV (reference sequence). The CDR3 has 13 residues. CDR3 region: CAGSLTGGYEQYF. The CDR3, as DNA: TGTGCCGGCAGTTTGACAGGGGGCTACGAGCAGTACTTC.

The rearrangement joins TRBV5-1 to TRBJ2-1; D unresolved. The CDR3 loop spans 16 amino acids. Trimming removed 2 bases from V and 0 bases from J, with 12 bases in between. Germline CDR1 SGHRS, CDR2 YFSETQ. The CDR3 DNA is TGCGCCAGCAGCTTCGGTTGGGGAAGCTCCTACAATGAGCAGTTCTTC. This encodes CASSFGWGSSYNEQFF.

This clonotype was seen a few times. This rearrangement joins TRBV5-1 to TRBJ2-7, with 10 bases lining up with TRBD1. CDR3 length: 15 residues. V dropped 6 bases and J dropped 1; count of bases not matched to a gene: 7. Germline CDR1 is SGHRS and CDR2 is YFSETQ. CDR3 coding DNA: TGCGCCAGCACAAGGGACAGGGGATGGTCCTACGAGCAGTACTTC. It specifies CASTRDRGWSYEQYF.

This clonotype turned up a few times. V is TRBV28 and J is TRBJ1-1; no clear D gene. The germline gives CDR1 MDHEN, CDR2 SYDVKM. This CDR3 has 18 amino acids. V gave up 3 bases and J gave up 0 bases, with 20 bases separating them. This CDR3 is CASSFSSWAQPLNTEAFF. In DNA, the CDR3 is TGTGCCAGCAGTTTCTCGTCCTGGGCGCAGCCCTTGAACACTGAAGCTTTCTTT.

V usage is TRBV29-1 and J usage is TRBJ2-7; weak D call: TRBD1 (5 bases). Germline CDR1 and CDR2: SQVTM and ANQGSEA. The CDR3 has 13 amino acids. Trimming cost V 6 bases and J 5 bases, with 17 bases left between them. The CDR3 loop reads CSVGRQGRNEQYF. DNA for the CDR3: TGCAGCGTGGGAAGGCAGGGTAGGAACGAGCAGTACTTC.

The chain employs TRBV3-1 and TRBJ2-7; D may be TRBD1 or TRBD2 (5 bases each). V shed 4 bases and J shed 8 bases, with 24 bases lying between them. The CDR3 covers 16 residues. The germline V gene has CDR1 LGHDT and CDR2 YNNKEL (reference sequence). This CDR3 reads CASSLLPGTSGAQQYF. The DNA for the CDR3 is TGTGCCAGCAGCCTCCTCCCCGGGACGTCCGGAGCTCAGCAGTACTTC.

The chain recombines TRBV18 with TRBJ2-4, with 15 bases that match TRBD2. Per germline, CDR1 KGHSH and CDR2 LQKENI. The CDR3 length is 17 residues. J lost 2 bases, V lost 3 bases, and 2 bases had no gene match. CDR3 DNA: TGTGCCAGCTCACCGGGACTAGCGGGAGGATCCAAAAACATTCAGTACTTC. As protein: CASSPGLAGGSKNIQYF.

V and J are TRBV12-3 or TRBV12-4 and TRBJ2-5; 11 bases fit TRBD2. V lost 4 bases to trimming and J lost 4 bases; unmatched junction nucleotides: 5. This CDR3 has 15 amino acids. The CDR3 DNA is TGTGCCAGCAGTTCGCTAGCGGGGGGCGGAGAGACCCAGTACTTC. It specifies CASSSLAGGGETQYF.

The chain recombines TRBV9 with TRBJ1-2; 8 bases are shared with TRBD1. The CDR3 is 13 residues long. CDR1 SGDLS and CDR2 YYNGEE come from the germline V gene. Trimming at V came to 5 bases and at J to 6 bases, leaving 6 bases not matched to a gene. CDR3 region: CASRTTGGNGYTF. The CDR3 DNA follows: TGTGCCAGCAGAACCACAGGGGGGAATGGCTACACCTTC.

This clonotype was observed a few times. The chain combines TRBV20-1 with TRBJ2-1, with 15 positions matching TRBD2. V lost 1 base to trimming and J lost 4 bases; unmatched junction nucleotides: 2. CDR3 length: 16 residues. Germline CDR1 is DFQATT and CDR2 is SNEGSKA (reference sequence). The CDR3 loop is CSARGGLAGGYNEQFF. The CDR3 DNA sequence: TGCAGTGCTAGAGGAGGACTAGCGGGAGGGTACAATGAGCAGTTCTTC.

This clonotype has only a few counts. The chain couples TRBV20-1 to TRBJ1-1; maybe TRBD1 (6 bases). The CDR3 runs to 16 residues. Per germline, CDR1 DFQATT and CDR2 SNEGSKA (reference sequence). Trimming shortened V by 1 base and J by 1 base, and 16 bases separated the two germline ends. The DNA of the CDR3 is TGCAGTGCTAGAGCGACATATCGGGACACGAACACTGAAGCTTTCTTT. It codes for CSARATYRDTNTEAFF.

In its sample, this clonotype was seen a few times. The chain carries TRBV5-1 and TRBJ2-7; TRBD2 matches at 7 bases. This CDR3 comprises 13 residues. Per the germline V gene, CDR1 is SGHRS and CDR2 is YFSETQ. Trimming removed 3 bases from V and 7 bases from J; junction bases left unmatched: 7. The CDR3 protein is CASSSIGGNEQYF. CDR3 DNA sequence: TGCGCCAGCAGCTCGATCGGGGGGAATGAGCAGTACTTC.

This chain connects TRBV7-9 to TRBJ2-1, with 7 bases identical to TRBD2. There are 16 residues in the CDR3. From germline, CDR1 is SEHNR and CDR2 FQNEAQ (reference sequence). With 5 bases clipped from V and 5 bases from J, the junction kept 12 bases outside the gene matches. For the CDR3, the DNA is TGTGCCAGCAGCCAATCGAGGGCTAGCGGCCACAATGAGCAGTTCTTC. Amino acid sequence: CASSQSRASGHNEQFF.

This clonotype was counted many times. The CDR3 coding sequence is TGCAGCGCCCCAGGCGGGGTCCGCACAGATACGCAGTATTTT. Its translation is CSAPGGVRTDTQYF. The V gene is TRBV29-1, the J gene TRBJ2-3; TRBD2 is a possible D gene (6 bases). The CDR3 runs to 14 residues. Germline V gives CDR1 SQVTM, CDR2 ANQGSEA. Trimming shortened V by 7 bases and J by 1 base, and 15 bases separated the two germline ends.

The V gene is TRBV20-1, the J gene TRBJ1-1; D gene unclear. The CDR3 runs 11 residues. CDR1 and CDR2 from the germline V gene are DFQATT and SNEGSKA (reference sequence). V lost 0 bases and J 9 bases, leaving 8 bases between the germline ends. The CDR3 coding sequence is TGCAGTGCTAGAGATGAATGGAAAGCTTTCTTT. Amino acid sequence: CSARDEWKAFF.

This clonotype was seen ten or more times. The gene calls are TRBV7-8 and TRBJ2-1; D possibly corresponds to TRBD2 (5 bases). Germline CDR1 is SGHVS and CDR2 is FQNEAQ. This CDR3 is 15 amino acids long. V was shortened by 5 bases and J by 3 bases, with 14 bases between the two germline ends. The CDR3, as DNA: TGTGCCAGCAGCGTTAGTGGGAGCCACTACAATGAGCAGTTCTTC. Protein sequence: CASSVSGSHYNEQFF.

This clonotype was seen ten or more times. This chain links TRBV11-2 with TRBJ1-6, with TRBD1 identical over 7 bases. CDR3 length equals 19 residues. The germline V gene encodes CDR1 SGHAT and CDR2 FQNNGV. The ends lost 2 bases at V and 4 bases at J; junction bases unmatched: 14. CDR3 nucleotides: TGTGCCAGCAGCTTACAGGGACAGAGCCAATGGGCGTATAATTCACCCCTCCACTTT. Its protein is CASSLQGQSQWAYNSPLHF.

In this sample, this clonotype turned up a few times. V and J are TRBV6-1 and TRBJ2-1; 14 positions match TRBD2. V lost 8 bases to trimming and J lost 7 bases; unmatched junction nucleotides: 7. The CDR3 sequence is 15 residues long. The germline CDR1 and CDR2 sequences are MNHNS and SASEGT. The CDR3 sequence: CASGPGTSGGNEQFF. The CDR3 DNA is TGTGCCAGCGGACCCGGGACTAGCGGGGGTAATGAGCAGTTCTTC.

V usage is TRBV6-2 or TRBV6-3 and J usage is TRBJ2-7; tentatively, D is TRBD2 (6 bases). Trimming took off 7 bases at V and 3 bases at J, with 19 bases between the two ends. In germline, CDR1 is MNHEY, CDR2 SVGEGT. The CDR3 spans 15 residues. CDR3 residues: CASTEPRRALYEQYF. The CDR3 bases are TGTGCCAGCACCGAACCCAGGAGGGCCCTCTACGAGCAGTACTTC.

The chain is built from TRBV9 and TRBJ2-3; 10 nucleotides align to TRBD2. Looked up from germline, CDR1 is SGDLS and CDR2 is YYNGEE. The CDR3 is made up of 18 amino acids. With 3 bases clipped from V and 0 bases from J, the junction kept 10 bases outside the gene matches. CDR3 DNA: TGTGCCAGCAGCGACCGGAGAGCGGGGGGGCGGAGCACAGATACGCAGTATTTT. Translating gives CASSDRRAGGRSTDTQYF.

The chain joins TRBV12-3 or TRBV12-4 to TRBJ2-2, with 8 bases that match TRBD2. Germline trimming cut 5 bases from V and 4 bases from J; bases unmatched to any gene: 12. The CDR3 consists of 17 residues. The CDR3, as DNA: TGTGCCAGCAGTCGCGTTGCGGGAGGATCGGGCACCGGGGAGCTGTTTTTT. It codes for CASSRVAGGSGTGELFF.

This clonotype showed up just a few times. CDR3 residues: CASSLLTGVEQYF. In DNA form, the CDR3 reads TGTGCCAGCAGCTTACTGACAGGGGTAGAGCAGTACTTC. This sequence joins TRBV7-2 and TRBJ2-7, with 8 bases identical to TRBD1. J was trimmed by 7 bases and V by 2 bases; bases with no gene match: 4. This CDR3 has 13 residues. Per germline, CDR1 SGHTA and CDR2 FQGNSA.

The CDR3 loop reads CASRNMGGNGYTF. In nucleotides, the CDR3 is TGTGCCAGCAGGAATATGGGAGGGAATGGCTACACCTTC. The rearrangement joins TRBV6-1 to TRBJ1-2, with D unresolved. The CDR3 extends over 13 amino acids. CDR1 is MNHNS and CDR2 is SASEGT in the germline V gene. The V end lost 6 bases, the J end lost 6 bases, and 14 bases lay between the germline ends.

This clonotype occurred a few times. The J gene is TRBJ2-1, the V gene TRBV7-2, with 7 bases aligning to TRBD2. V shed 7 bases and J 4 bases; nucleotides not matched to a gene: 10. The V gene's germline CDR1 is SGHTA and CDR2 FQGNSA. This CDR3 comprises 15 residues. The CDR3 nucleotides read TGTGCCAGCACCCTGGCGGCTAGCGGATACAATGAGCAGTTCTTC. Protein sequence: CASTLAASGYNEQFF.